This T cell receptor (beta chain) was profiled in a study of blood T cell repertoires in COVID-19. Study-wide context: Spain, Italy and the United States supplied samples that represented acute and convalescent COVID-19. Sample material is recorded as cDNA or gDNA derived from T cells, B-cell-depleted T cells, or PBMCs.

CDR1 SGHTA and CDR2 FQGNSA come from the germline V gene. V lost 5 bases to trimming and J lost 0 bases; unmatched junction nucleotides: 7. The CDR3 has 16 residues. Libraries were prepared by immunoSEQ multiplex PCR; TCRdb keeps only in-frame clonotypes and omits some of them. The table shows approximately 300,000 clones, with approximately 85% occurring only once. This clone was seen a few times. This receptor was identified in a woman in her forties or fifties with acute or convalescent COVID-19. The sequenced sample consisted of peripheral blood. V is TRBV7-2 and J is TRBJ1-5, with 7 positions matching TRBD1. The CDR3: CASSPSGTDSNQPQHF. CDR3 nucleotides: TGTGCCAGCAGCCCCTCCGGGACAGATAGCAATCAGCCCCAGCATTTT.